This TCR beta chain was identified during a study of blood T cell repertoires in COVID-19. This CDR3 has 15 amino acids. Germline-derived CDR1 and CDR2 are LNHDA and SQIVND (reference sequence). Unmatched junction bases numbered 13, after V lost 5 bases and J lost 13 bases. Here immunoSEQ multiplex PCR was the method, and the copy in TCRdb shows in-frame clones only, minus some. This table has under 250,000 clones, approximately 88% appearing once. The sequencing input was PBMCs or T cells enriched from blood (not recorded which). This sequence originates from a woman in her twenties or thirties with acute COVID-19. The J gene is TRBJ1-6, the V gene TRBV19, with 8 bases matching TRBD1. The CDR3 sequence: CASSDPGTGRWPLHF. CDR3 nucleotide sequence: TGTGCCAGTAGTGATCCCGGGACAGGCAGATGGCCCCTCCACTTT. Full variable domain (missing parts from reference TRBV19 and TRBJ1-6): DGGITQSPKYLFRKEGQNVTLSCEQNLNHDAMYWYRQDPGQGLRLIYYSQIVNDFQKGDIAEGYSVSREKKESFPLTVTSAQKNPTAFYLCASSDPGTGRWPLHFGNGTRLTVT.